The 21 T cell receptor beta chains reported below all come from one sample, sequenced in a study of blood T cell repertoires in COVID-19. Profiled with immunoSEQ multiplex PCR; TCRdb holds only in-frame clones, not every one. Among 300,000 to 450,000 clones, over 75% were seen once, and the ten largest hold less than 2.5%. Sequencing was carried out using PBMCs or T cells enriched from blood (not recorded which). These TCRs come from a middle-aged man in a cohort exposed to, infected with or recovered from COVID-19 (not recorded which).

CDR3 DNA sequence: TGTGCTAGTGCATTGGGGACTAGCGGGACGGCCAACAATGAGCAGTTCTTC. Its protein is CASALGTSGTANNEQFF. This rearrangement joins TRBV12-5 to TRBJ2-1; 13 positions agree with TRBD2. Trimming took 7 bases from V and 5 from J; bases not matched to a gene: 11. The germline CDR1 and CDR2 sequences are LGHNT and FRNRAP. The CDR3 is 17 amino acids.

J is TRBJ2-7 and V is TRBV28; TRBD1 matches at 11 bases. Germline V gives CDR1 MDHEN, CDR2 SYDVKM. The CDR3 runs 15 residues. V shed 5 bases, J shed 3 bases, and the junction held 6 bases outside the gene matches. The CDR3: CASSTSGTGGYEQYF. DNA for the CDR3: TGTGCCAGCAGTACCTCAGGGACAGGGGGCTACGAGCAGTACTTC. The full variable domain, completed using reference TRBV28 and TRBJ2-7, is DVKVTQSSRYLVKRTGEKVFLECVQDMDHENMFWYRQDPGLGLRLIYFSYDVKMKEKGDIPEGYSVSREKKERFSLILESASTNQTSMYLCASSTSGTGGYEQYFGPGTRLTVT.

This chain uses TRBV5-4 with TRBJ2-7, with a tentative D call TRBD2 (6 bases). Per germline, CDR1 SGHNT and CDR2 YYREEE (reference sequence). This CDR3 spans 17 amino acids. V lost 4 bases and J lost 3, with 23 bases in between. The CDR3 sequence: CASSQTKGLQSFYEQYF. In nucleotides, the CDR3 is TGTGCCAGCAGCCAAACGAAGGGACTTCAATCGTTCTACGAGCAGTACTTC.

The CDR3 protein is CASSQGPGTKGTQYF. CDR3 nucleotides: TGTGCCAGCAGCCAAGGGCCCGGGACTAAGGGGACCCAGTACTTC. The chain joins TRBV4-2 to TRBJ2-5, with 7 nucleotides matching TRBD2. J gave up 7 bases and V 1 base, and 9 bases lay outside the gene matches. The CDR3 has 15 residues. The germline V gene has CDR1 LGHNA and CDR2 YNFKEQ.

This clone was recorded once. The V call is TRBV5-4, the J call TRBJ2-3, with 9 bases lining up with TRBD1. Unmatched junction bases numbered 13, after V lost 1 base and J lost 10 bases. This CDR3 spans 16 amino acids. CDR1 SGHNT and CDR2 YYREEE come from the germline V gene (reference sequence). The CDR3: CASSLMGQGPRGPQYF. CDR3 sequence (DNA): TGTGCCAGCAGCTTGATGGGACAGGGCCCACGAGGGCCGCAGTATTTT.

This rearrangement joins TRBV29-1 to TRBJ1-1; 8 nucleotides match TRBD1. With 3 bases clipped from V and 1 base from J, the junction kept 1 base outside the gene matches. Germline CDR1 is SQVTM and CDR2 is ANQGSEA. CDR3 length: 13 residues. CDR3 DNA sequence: TGCAGCGTTGATGGGACAGGGAACACTGAAGCTTTCTTT. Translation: CSVDGTGNTEAFF.

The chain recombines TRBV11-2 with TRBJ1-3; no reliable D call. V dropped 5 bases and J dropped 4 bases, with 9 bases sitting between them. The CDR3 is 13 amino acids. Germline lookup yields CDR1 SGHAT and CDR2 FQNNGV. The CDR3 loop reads CASSPDQGNTIYF. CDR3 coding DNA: TGTGCCAGCAGCCCCGATCAGGGAAACACCATATATTTT.

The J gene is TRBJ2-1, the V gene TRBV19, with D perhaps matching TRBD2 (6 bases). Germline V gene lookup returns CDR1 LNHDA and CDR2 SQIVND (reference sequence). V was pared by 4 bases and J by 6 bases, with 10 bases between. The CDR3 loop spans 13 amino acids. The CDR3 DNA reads TGTGCCAGTAGTACCCGGGAGCGCAATGAGCAGTTCTTC. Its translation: CASSTRERNEQFF. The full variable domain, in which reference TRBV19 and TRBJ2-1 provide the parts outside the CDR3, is DGGITQSPKYLFRKEGQNVTLSCEQNLNHDAMYWYRQDPGQGLRLIYYSQIVNDFQKGDIAEGYSVSREKKESFPLTVTSAQKNPTAFYLCASSTRERNEQFFGPGTRLTVL.

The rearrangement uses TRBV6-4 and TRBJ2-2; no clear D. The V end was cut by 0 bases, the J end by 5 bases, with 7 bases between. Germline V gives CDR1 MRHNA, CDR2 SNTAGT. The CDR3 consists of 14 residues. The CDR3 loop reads CASSDSFITGELFF. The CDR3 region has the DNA TGTGCCAGCAGTGACTCCTTTATTACCGGGGAGCTGTTTTTT.

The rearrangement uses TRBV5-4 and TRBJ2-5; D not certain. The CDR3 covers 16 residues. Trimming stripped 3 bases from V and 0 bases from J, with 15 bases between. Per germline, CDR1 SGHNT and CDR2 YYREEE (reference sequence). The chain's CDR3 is CASSSTPARYQETQYF. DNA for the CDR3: TGTGCCAGCAGCTCCACCCCGGCCAGGTACCAAGAGACCCAGTACTTC.

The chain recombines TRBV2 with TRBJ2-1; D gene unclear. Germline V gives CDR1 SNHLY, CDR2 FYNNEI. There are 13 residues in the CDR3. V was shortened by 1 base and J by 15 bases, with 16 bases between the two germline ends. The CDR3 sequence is CASSEDLPSPLFF. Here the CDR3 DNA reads TGTGCCAGCAGTGAAGACTTGCCTAGTCCCCTGTTCTTC.

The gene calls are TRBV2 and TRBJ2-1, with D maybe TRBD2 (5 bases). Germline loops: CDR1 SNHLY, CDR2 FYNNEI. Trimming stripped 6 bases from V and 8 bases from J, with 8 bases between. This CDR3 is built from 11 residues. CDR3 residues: CASRTSYEQFF. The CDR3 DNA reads TGTGCCAGCAGAACTAGTTATGAGCAGTTCTTC.

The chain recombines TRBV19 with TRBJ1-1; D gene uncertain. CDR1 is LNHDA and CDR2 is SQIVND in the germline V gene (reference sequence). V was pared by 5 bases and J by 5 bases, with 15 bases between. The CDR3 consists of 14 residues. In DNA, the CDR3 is TGTGCCAGTAGTCACGCGACTCGACTAACTGAAGCTTTCTTT. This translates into CASSHATRLTEAFF.

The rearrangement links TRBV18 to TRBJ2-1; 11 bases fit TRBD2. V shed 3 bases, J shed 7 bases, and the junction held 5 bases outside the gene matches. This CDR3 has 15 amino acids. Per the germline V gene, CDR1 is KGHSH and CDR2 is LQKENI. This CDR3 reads CASSPALAGDNEQFF. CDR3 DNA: TGTGCCAGCTCACCCGCACTAGCGGGAGATAATGAGCAGTTCTTC.

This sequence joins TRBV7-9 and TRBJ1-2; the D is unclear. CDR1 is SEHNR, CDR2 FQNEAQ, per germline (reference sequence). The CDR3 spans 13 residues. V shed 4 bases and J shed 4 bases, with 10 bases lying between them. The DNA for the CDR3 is TGTGCCAGCAGCTCTGGAGTCGGCTATGGCTACACCTTC. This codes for CASSSGVGYGYTF.

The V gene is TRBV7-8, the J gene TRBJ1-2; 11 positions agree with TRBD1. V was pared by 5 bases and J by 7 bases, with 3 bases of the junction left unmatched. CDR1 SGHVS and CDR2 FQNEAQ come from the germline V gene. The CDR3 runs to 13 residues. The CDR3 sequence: CASSMDRGPGYTF. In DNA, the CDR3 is TGTGCCAGCAGCATGGACAGGGGGCCTGGCTACACCTTC.

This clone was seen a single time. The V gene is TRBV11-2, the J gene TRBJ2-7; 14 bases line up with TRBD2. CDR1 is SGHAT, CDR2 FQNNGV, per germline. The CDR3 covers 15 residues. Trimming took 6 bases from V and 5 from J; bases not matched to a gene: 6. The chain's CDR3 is CASRTSGRVFNEQYF. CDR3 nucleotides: TGTGCCAGCAGGACTAGCGGGAGGGTATTTAACGAGCAGTACTTC. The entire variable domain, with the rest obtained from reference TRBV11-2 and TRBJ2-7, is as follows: EAGVAQSPRYKIIEKRQSVAFWCNPISGHATLYWYQQILGQGPKLLIQFQNNGVVDDSQLPKDRFSAERLKGVDSTLKIQPAKLEDSAVYLCASRTSGRVFNEQYFGPGTRLTVT.

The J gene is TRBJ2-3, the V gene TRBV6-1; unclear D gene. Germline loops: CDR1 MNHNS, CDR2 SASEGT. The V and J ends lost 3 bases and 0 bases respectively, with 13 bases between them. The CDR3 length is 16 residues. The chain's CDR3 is CASSDLSRSSTDTQYF. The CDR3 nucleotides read TGTGCCAGCAGTGATCTGAGCCGATCTAGCACAGATACGCAGTATTTT.

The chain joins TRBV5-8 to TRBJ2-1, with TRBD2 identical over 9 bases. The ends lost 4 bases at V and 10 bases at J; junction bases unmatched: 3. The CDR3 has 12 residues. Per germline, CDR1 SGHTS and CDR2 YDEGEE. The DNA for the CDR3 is TGTGCCAGCAGCGGAGGACTAGCGGAGCAGTTCTTC. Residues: CASSGGLAEQFF.

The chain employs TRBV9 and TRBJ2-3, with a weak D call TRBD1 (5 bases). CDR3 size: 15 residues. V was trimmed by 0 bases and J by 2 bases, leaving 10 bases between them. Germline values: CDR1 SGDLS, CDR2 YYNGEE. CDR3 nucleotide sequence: TGTGCCAGCAGCGTAGTAGGGGTCCCCACAGATACGCAGTATTTT. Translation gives CASSVVGVPTDTQYF.

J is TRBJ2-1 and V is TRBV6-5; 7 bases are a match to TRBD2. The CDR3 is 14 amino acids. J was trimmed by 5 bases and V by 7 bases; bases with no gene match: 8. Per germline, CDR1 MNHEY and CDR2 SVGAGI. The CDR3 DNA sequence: TGTGCCAGCAAGGGGCTAGCGGTACACAATGAGCAGTTCTTC. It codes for CASKGLAVHNEQFF.